The entry below gives a single T cell receptor beta chain sequence along with its context. The antigen remains unidentified. Compared with germline, one end of the junction differs, possibly owing to a read error. TCRdb reprocessed the reads via MiXCR and lists one record per CDR3 protein. The table shows fewer than 1,000,000 distinct CDR3 sequences, with around 30% occurring only once. These data come from a study of T cell repertoires in cytomegalovirus infection. Study-wide background: Signatures in public TCR beta sequences pointed to both CMV infection and matching HLA type.

In germline, CDR1 is MGHRA, CDR2 YSYEKL. The CDR3 runs 11 residues. The V call is TRBV4-1, the J call TRBJ2-5; D call uncertain. Here the sequenced sample was cultured CD8+ T cells from PBMCs, taken from culture after CMV antigen stimulation. The receptor was isolated from a human donor in good health (CMV status not recorded). Some clones in this sample may be carry-over from other donors' samples. The CDR3 DNA is TGTGCCAGCAGCCAAAAAGAGACCCAGTACTTC. Encoded protein: CASSQKETQYF.